A single sample is the source of the 29 T cell receptor beta chains below, sequenced in a study of T cell changes during pregnancy in multiple sclerosis. This table comes from immunoSEQ multiplex PCR, and its TCRdb copy is limited to in-frame clones, with some not included. The sample includes 70,000 to 100,000 clones, 90% to 95% seen only once; the top ten take 2% to 2.5%. Sequencing used peripheral blood, obtained in the third trimester of pregnancy. These TCRs come from a female donor with multiple sclerosis, enrolled in a pregnancy study.

The chain joins TRBV27 to TRBJ2-5; TRBD2 agrees at 11 bases. The CDR3 length is 15 residues. Germline V gives CDR1 MNHEY, CDR2 SMNVEV (reference sequence). V shed 4 bases, J shed 2 bases, and the junction held 3 bases outside the gene matches. The CDR3 sequence is CASSSSGRPQETQYF. CDR3 DNA sequence: TGTGCCAGCAGTTCTAGCGGGAGGCCTCAAGAGACCCAGTACTTC.

V is TRBV6-6 and J is TRBJ1-5; no firm D call. The germline V gene has CDR1 MNHNY and CDR2 SVGAGI (reference sequence). The CDR3 has 13 amino acids. V was clipped by 2 bases and J by 2 bases, with 4 bases between them. The DNA of the CDR3 is TGTGCCAGCAGTTACACAGGCAATCAGCCCCAGCATTTT. It translates to CASSYTGNQPQHF.

V gene TRBV28 combines with J gene TRBJ2-1; tentative D call: TRBD2 (6 bases). CDR3 length: 11 amino acids. Germline loops: CDR1 MDHEN, CDR2 SYDVKM. CDR3 coding DNA: TGTTCCGGGGGTGCCTACAATGAGCAGTTCTTC. Translation gives CSGGAYNEQFF.

The chain recombines TRBV27 with TRBJ1-1; weak D call: TRBD1 (6 bases). The V end lost 2 bases, the J end lost 4 bases, and 14 bases lay between the germline ends. Germline CDR1 and CDR2: MNHEY and SMNVEV (reference sequence). This CDR3 has 15 amino acids. CDR3 DNA: TGTGCCAGCAGTTTAATGGGGGGGCGCGGCACTGAAGCTTTCTTT. Protein sequence: CASSLMGGRGTEAFF.

The chain combines TRBV29-1 with TRBJ2-5, with D tentatively TRBD2 (5 bases). Germline CDR1 and CDR2: SQVTM and ANQGSEA. This CDR3 has 16 amino acids. Trimming removed 3 bases at V and 5 bases at J, with 22 bases between. CDR3 loop: CSVDLWESGLGETQYF. CDR3 coding DNA: TGCAGCGTTGATTTGTGGGAGAGCGGCTTAGGGGAGACCCAGTACTTC. Complete variable domain (other parts from reference TRBV29-1 and TRBJ2-5): SAVISQKPSRDICQRGTSLTIQCQVDSQVTMMFWYRQQPGQSLTLIATANQGSEATYESGFVIDKFPISRPNLTFSTLTVSNMSPEDSSIYLCSVDLWESGLGETQYFGPGTRLLVL.

The rearrangement joins TRBV25-1 to TRBJ2-1; possibly TRBD2 for D (5 bases). This CDR3 is built from 13 residues. V was cut by 7 bases and J by 8 bases, with 15 bases left in between. The germline V gene has CDR1 MGHDK and CDR2 SYGVNS. The CDR3 coding sequence is TGTGCCAGCACCTCTTACGGGATCGATGAGCAGTTCTTC. It is translated as CASTSYGIDEQFF.

The chain has TRBV15 and TRBJ2-7; 8 bases are shared with TRBD2. CDR3 length: 15 amino acids. The germline gives CDR1 LNHNV, CDR2 YYDKDF (reference sequence). Unmatched junction bases numbered 7, after V lost 6 bases and J lost 0 bases. The CDR3 loop reads CATSRGSGVSYEQYF. The CDR3 coding sequence is TGTGCCACCAGTAGGGGTAGCGGGGTCTCCTACGAGCAGTACTTC.

V and J are TRBV28 and TRBJ2-7; D may be TRBD1 (6 bases). The CDR3 totals 17 residues. The V gene's germline CDR1 is MDHEN and CDR2 SYDVKM. V lost 1 base to trimming and J lost 0 bases, with 16 bases between them. Here the CDR3 reads CASSLSPVGAPSYEQYF. The CDR3 DNA sequence: TGTGCCAGCAGTTTATCACCCGTGGGGGCCCCCTCCTACGAGCAGTACTTC.

The J gene is TRBJ2-1, the V gene TRBV6-5; D remains ambiguous. V was shortened by 0 bases and J by 9 bases, with 9 bases between the two germline ends. The CDR3 runs to 13 residues. CDR1 is MNHEY and CDR2 is SVGAGI in the germline V gene. CDR3 loop: CASSYSRVSEQFF. In nucleotides, the CDR3 is TGTGCCAGCAGTTACTCCCGGGTGAGTGAGCAGTTCTTC.

The CDR3 DNA sequence: TGTGCCAGCATATCGGGCGGGAGGACGCTTAACGAGCAGTACTTC. This gives the protein CASISGGRTLNEQYF. J is TRBJ2-7 and V is TRBV2; 8 nucleotides match TRBD2. CDR1 and CDR2 (germline): SNHLY, FYNNEI. The CDR3 length is 15 residues. Unmatched junction bases numbered 13, after V lost 7 bases and J lost 5 bases.

This clone is a singleton in its sample. CDR3 bases: TGTGCCAGCAGTTACAGCAGGGGAGTCAGCAATCAGCCCCAGCATTTT. Its translation is CASSYSRGVSNQPQHF. V gene TRBV28 combines with J gene TRBJ1-5, with D tentatively TRBD1 (6 bases). Trimming took 4 bases from V and 1 from J, leaving 14 bases between them. The CDR3 extends over 16 amino acids. Germline V gives CDR1 MDHEN, CDR2 SYDVKM. Complete variable domain (other parts from reference TRBV28 and TRBJ1-5): DVKVTQSSRYLVKRTGEKVFLECVQDMDHENMFWYRQDPGLGLRLIYFSYDVKMKEKGDIPEGYSVSREKKERFSLILESASTNQTSMYLCASSYSRGVSNQPQHFGDGTRLSIL.

The J gene is TRBJ2-7, the V gene TRBV7-9, with D possibly matching TRBD1 (6 bases). V dropped 8 bases and J dropped 5 bases, with 22 bases sitting between them. This CDR3 comprises 15 residues. CDR1 and CDR2 (germline): SEHNR, FQNEAQ (reference sequence). In nucleotides, the CDR3 is TGTGCCAGCGACGAGGGGGTGGGGCTTATGGACGAGCAGTACTTC. It is translated as CASDEGVGLMDEQYF.

The genes are TRBV28 and TRBJ2-2; 14 bases line up with TRBD2. The CDR3 consists of 17 residues. V dropped 2 bases and J dropped 6; count of bases not matched to a gene: 5. Germline lookup yields CDR1 MDHEN and CDR2 SYDVKM. The CDR3 sequence is CASSLGLAGGVAGELFF. Here the CDR3 DNA reads TGTGCCAGCAGTTTAGGACTAGCGGGAGGTGTCGCCGGGGAGCTGTTTTTT.

The chain recombines TRBV5-1 with TRBJ2-7; 10 positions match TRBD1. V gave up 2 bases and J gave up 1 base; unmatched junction bases: 3. Germline V gives CDR1 SGHRS, CDR2 YFSETQ. This CDR3 is 15 amino acids long. CDR3 protein: CASSLGTGVSYEQYF. In nucleotides, the CDR3 is TGCGCCAGCAGCTTAGGGACAGGGGTTTCCTACGAGCAGTACTTC.

This clone came up once. V usage is TRBV7-9 and J usage is TRBJ2-5; D is perhaps TRBD1 (6 bases). Germline V CDR1 and CDR2: SEHNR, FQNEAQ (reference sequence). The V and J ends lost 4 bases and 1 base respectively, with 7 bases between them. There are 13 residues in the CDR3. The chain's CDR3 is CASSWTAQETQYF. The CDR3 DNA sequence: TGTGCCAGCAGCTGGACAGCCCAAGAGACCCAGTACTTC. The full variable domain, its missing parts supplied by reference TRBV7-9 and TRBJ2-5, is DTGVSQNPRHKITKRGQNVTFRCDPISEHNRLYWYRQTLGQGPEFLTYFQNEAQLEKSRLLSDRFSAERPKGSFSTLEIQRTEQGDSAMYLCASSWTAQETQYFGPGTRLLVL.

The chain joins TRBV9 to TRBJ1-3; possible D gene TRBD1, 5 bases. Germline values: CDR1 SGDLS, CDR2 YYNGEE. V shed 4 bases and J shed 0 bases, with 8 bases lying between them. The length of the CDR3 is 14 residues. This CDR3 reads CASSSGDSGNTIYF. The CDR3 region has the DNA TGTGCCAGCAGCTCGGGGGACTCTGGAAACACCATATATTTT.

The CDR3 sequence: CASSLFGGSYNEQFF. In DNA, the CDR3 is TGTGCCAGCAGCTTATTTGGCGGGAGTTACAATGAGCAGTTCTTC. J is TRBJ2-1 and V is TRBV7-9, with 7 positions matching TRBD2. The CDR3 sequence is 15 residues long. V gave up 2 bases and J gave up 4 bases; unmatched junction bases: 5. Germline loops: CDR1 SEHNR, CDR2 FQNEAQ (reference sequence). Together with reference TRBV7-9 and TRBJ2-1, the CDR3 gives the full variable domain: DTGVSQNPRHKITKRGQNVTFRCDPISEHNRLYWYRQTLGQGPEFLTYFQNEAQLEKSRLLSDRFSAERPKGSFSTLEIQRTEQGDSAMYLCASSLFGGSYNEQFFGPGTRLTVL.

This chain connects TRBV28 to TRBJ2-1; TRBD2 matches 11 bases. V lost 7 bases, J lost 10 bases, and 18 bases stayed unmatched. Germline V gene sequence: CDR1 MDHEN, CDR2 SYDVKM. The CDR3 is 17 amino acids. The CDR3: CASTTSGRWEWGREQFF. The CDR3 DNA reads as TGTGCCAGCACCACTAGCGGGAGATGGGAGTGGGGCAGAGAGCAGTTCTTC.

The rearrangement links TRBV6-5 to TRBJ2-5; D might be TRBD2 (5 bases). In germline, CDR1 is MNHEY, CDR2 SVGAGI. Trimming removed 2 bases at V and 0 bases at J, with 10 bases between. The CDR3 has 15 amino acids. CDR3 residues: CASSYTTGNQETQYF. The CDR3 DNA reads TGTGCCAGCAGTTACACAACCGGGAACCAAGAGACCCAGTACTTC.

The chain combines TRBV2 with TRBJ2-7, with a weak D call TRBD1 (5 bases). Germline V gene data show CDR1 as SNHLY and CDR2 as FYNNEI. The CDR3 contains 11 residues. Trimming shortened V by 6 bases and J by 4 bases, and 7 bases separated the two germline ends. CDR3 sequence (DNA): TGTGCCAGCAGGACAGAGTACGAGCAGTACTTC. Its translation is CASRTEYEQYF.

The chain uses TRBV27 and TRBJ2-3, with D tentatively TRBD2 (6 bases). This CDR3 spans 14 amino acids. Germline CDR1 MNHEY, CDR2 SMNVEV (reference sequence). V lost 6 bases and J lost 5, with 15 bases in between. This CDR3 is CASSLGGPLDTQYF. CDR3 bases: TGTGCCAGCAGCCTGGGGGGACCCCTAGATACGCAGTATTTT.

The chain combines TRBV19 with TRBJ2-3; 11 bases are shared with TRBD1. Trimming at V came to 5 bases and at J to 4 bases, leaving 8 bases not matched to a gene. In germline, CDR1 is LNHDA, CDR2 SQIVND (reference sequence). CDR3 size: 16 residues. CDR3 residues: CASSLQGTGGPDTQYF. The CDR3 nucleotides read TGTGCCAGTAGTCTTCAGGGGACAGGGGGACCAGATACGCAGTATTTT.

The genes are TRBV5-4 and TRBJ2-1; 9 bases agree with TRBD2. The CDR3 has 13 amino acids. CDR1 is SGHNT, CDR2 YYREEE, per germline (reference sequence). V lost 7 bases to trimming and J lost 7 bases; unmatched junction nucleotides: 6. The CDR3 region is CASWRGGENEQFF. DNA for the CDR3: TGTGCCAGCTGGCGCGGGGGGGAGAATGAGCAGTTCTTC.

The genes are TRBV19 and TRBJ1-5; D might be TRBD1 (6 bases). The V gene lost 9 bases and the J gene lost 4 bases, with 19 bases spanning the gap. The germline CDR1 and CDR2 sequences are LNHDA and SQIVND (reference sequence). This CDR3 region has 15 residues. The CDR3 reads CASKAGGARNQPQHF. The CDR3 DNA reads TGTGCCAGCAAGGCTGGGGGCGCCCGGAATCAGCCCCAGCATTTT.

This clone was counted a single time. The chain has TRBV7-3 and TRBJ1-1; 7 bases line up with TRBD1. Germline V gene data show CDR1 as SGHTA and CDR2 as FQGTGA. The CDR3 has 15 residues. Germline trimming cut 0 bases from V and 1 base from J; bases unmatched to any gene: 2. The chain's CDR3 is CASSLTGQPNTEAFF. The DNA for the CDR3 is TGTGCCAGCAGCTTAACGGGACAGCCGAACACTGAAGCTTTCTTT.

The chain uses TRBV13 and TRBJ1-4; 10 nucleotides align to TRBD1. With V trimmed by 0 bases and J by 5 bases, 3 bases remained unmatched. CDR1 PRHDT and CDR2 FYEKMQ come from the germline V gene (reference sequence). The CDR3 contains 16 residues. CDR3 protein: CASSLGPGQGNEKLFF. Written as DNA, the CDR3 is TGTGCCAGCAGCTTAGGCCCGGGACAGGGGAATGAAAAACTGTTTTTT.

This chain uses TRBV6-6 with TRBJ1-4; D may be TRBD1 (5 bases). With 2 bases removed from V and 5 bases from J, the gap between germline ends came to 12 bases. CDR1 and CDR2 from the germline V gene are MNHNY and SVGAGI (reference sequence). This CDR3 has 15 amino acids. The CDR3 loop is CASSYGTPGNEKLFF. The CDR3 nucleotides read TGTGCCAGCAGTTACGGGACTCCGGGAAATGAAAAACTGTTTTTT.

J is TRBJ2-3 and V is TRBV25-1; 10 bases are shared with TRBD2. This CDR3 is 14 amino acids long. V gave up 6 bases and J gave up 5 bases; unmatched junction bases: 5. Germline CDR1 is MGHDK and CDR2 is SYGVNS. CDR3 sequence reads: CASRASGRIDTQYF. For the CDR3, the DNA is TGTGCCAGCAGAGCTAGCGGGAGAATAGATACGCAGTATTTT. Looking up the rest from reference TRBV25-1 and TRBJ2-3 gives the full variable domain: EADIYQTPRYLVIGTGKKITLECSQTMGHDKMYWYQQDPGMELHLIHYSYGVNSTEKGDLSSESTVSRIRTEHFPLTLESARPSHTSQYLCASRASGRIDTQYFGPGTRLTVL.

This clone appeared a few times. This chain connects TRBV6-4 to TRBJ2-3; 11 positions agree with TRBD2. The CDR3 has 14 amino acids. Germline V lookup: CDR1 MRHNA, CDR2 SNTAGT. With V trimmed by 4 bases and J by 3 bases, 0 bases remained unmatched. DNA of the CDR3: TGTGCCAGCAGTGGGACTAGCGGGACAGATACGCAGTATTTT. Amino acid sequence: CASSGTSGTDTQYF.